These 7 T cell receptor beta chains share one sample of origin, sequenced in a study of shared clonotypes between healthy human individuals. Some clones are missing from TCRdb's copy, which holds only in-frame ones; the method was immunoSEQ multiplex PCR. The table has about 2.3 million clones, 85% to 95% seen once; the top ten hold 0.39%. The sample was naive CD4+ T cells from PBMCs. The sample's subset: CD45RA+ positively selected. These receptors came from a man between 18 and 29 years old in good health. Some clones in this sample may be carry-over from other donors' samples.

CDR3 in amino acids: CASSLGTAGANVLTF. In nucleotides, the CDR3 is TGTGCCAGCAGCTTAGGGACAGCTGGGGCCAACGTCCTGACTTTC. The gene calls are TRBV7-3 and TRBJ2-6; 7 bases fit TRBD1. Trimming removed 2 bases from V and 2 bases from J; junction bases left unmatched: 0. This CDR3 has 15 residues. CDR1 SGHTA and CDR2 FQGTGA come from the germline V gene.

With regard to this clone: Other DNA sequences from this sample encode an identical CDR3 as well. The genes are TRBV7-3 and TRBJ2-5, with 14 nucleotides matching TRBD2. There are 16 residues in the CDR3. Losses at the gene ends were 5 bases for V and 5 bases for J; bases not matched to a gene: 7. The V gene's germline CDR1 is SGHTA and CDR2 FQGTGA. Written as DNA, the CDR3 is TGTGCCAGCAGCCCCGGACTAGCGGGAGGATTGGAGACCCAGTACTTC. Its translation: CASSPGLAGGLETQYF.

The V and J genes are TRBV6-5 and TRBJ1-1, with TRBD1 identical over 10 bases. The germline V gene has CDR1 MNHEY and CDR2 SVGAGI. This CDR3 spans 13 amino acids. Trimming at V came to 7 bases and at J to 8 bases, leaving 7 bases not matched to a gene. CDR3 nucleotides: TGTGCCAGCACCAGGACAGGGGGTCTGGAAGCTTTCTTT. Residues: CASTRTGGLEAFF.

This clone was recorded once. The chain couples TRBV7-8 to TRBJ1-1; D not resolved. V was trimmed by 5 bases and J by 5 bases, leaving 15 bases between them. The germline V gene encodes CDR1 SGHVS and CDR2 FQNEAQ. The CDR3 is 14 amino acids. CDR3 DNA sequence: TGTGCCAGCAGCATAGGGTCTGGGTATACTGAAGCTTTCTTT. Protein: CASSIGSGYTEAFF. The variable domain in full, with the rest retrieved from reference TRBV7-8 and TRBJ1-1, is GAGVSQSPRYKVAKRGQDVALRCDPISGHVSLFWYQQALGQGPEFLTYFQNEAQLDKSGLPSDRFFAERPEGSVSTLKIQRTQQEDSAVYLCASSIGSGYTEAFFGQGTRLTVV.

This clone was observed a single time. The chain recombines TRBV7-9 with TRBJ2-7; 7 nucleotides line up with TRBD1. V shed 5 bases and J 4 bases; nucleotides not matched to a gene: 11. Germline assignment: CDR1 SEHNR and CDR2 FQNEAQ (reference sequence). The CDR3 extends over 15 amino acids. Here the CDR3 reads CASSPTTGRWYEQYF. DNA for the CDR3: TGTGCCAGCAGCCCAACGACAGGGCGGTGGTACGAGCAGTACTTC. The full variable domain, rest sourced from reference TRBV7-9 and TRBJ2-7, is DTGVSQNPRHKITKRGQNVTFRCDPISEHNRLYWYRQTLGQGPEFLTYFQNEAQLEKSRLLSDRFSAERPKGSFSTLEIQRTEQGDSAMYLCASSPTTGRWYEQYFGPGTRLTVT.

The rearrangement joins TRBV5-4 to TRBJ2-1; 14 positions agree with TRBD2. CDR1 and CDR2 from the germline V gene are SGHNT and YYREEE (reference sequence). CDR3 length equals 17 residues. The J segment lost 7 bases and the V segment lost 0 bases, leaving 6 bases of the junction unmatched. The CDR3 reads CASSLDGTSGRGNEQFF. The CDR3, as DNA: TGTGCCAGCAGCTTGGATGGGACTAGCGGGAGAGGGAATGAGCAGTTCTTC.

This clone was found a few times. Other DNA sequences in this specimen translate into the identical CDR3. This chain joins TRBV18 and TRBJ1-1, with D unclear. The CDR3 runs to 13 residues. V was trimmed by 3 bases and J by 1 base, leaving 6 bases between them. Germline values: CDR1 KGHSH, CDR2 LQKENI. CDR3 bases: TGTGCCAGCTCACCTGAAGAGAACACTGAAGCTTTCTTT. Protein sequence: CASSPEENTEAFF.